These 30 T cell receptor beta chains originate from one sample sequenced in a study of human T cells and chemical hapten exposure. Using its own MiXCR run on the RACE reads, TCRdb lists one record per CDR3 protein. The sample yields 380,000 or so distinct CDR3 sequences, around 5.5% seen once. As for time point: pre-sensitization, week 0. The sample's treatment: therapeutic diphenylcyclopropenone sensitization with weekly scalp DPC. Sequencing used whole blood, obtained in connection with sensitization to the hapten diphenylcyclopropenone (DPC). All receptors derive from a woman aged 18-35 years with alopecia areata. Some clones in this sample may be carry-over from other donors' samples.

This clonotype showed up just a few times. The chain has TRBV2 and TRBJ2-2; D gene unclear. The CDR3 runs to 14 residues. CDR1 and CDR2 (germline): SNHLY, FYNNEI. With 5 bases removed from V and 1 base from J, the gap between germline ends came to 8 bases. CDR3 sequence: CASSFRQNTGELFF. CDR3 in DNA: TGTGCCAGCAGTTTCCGACAGAACACCGGGGAGCTGTTTTTT.

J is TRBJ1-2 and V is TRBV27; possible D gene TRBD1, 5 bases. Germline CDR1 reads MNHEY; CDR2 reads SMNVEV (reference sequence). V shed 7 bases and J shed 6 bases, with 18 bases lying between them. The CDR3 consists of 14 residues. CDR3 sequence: CASTDLGGGDGYTF. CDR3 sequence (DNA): TGTGCCAGCACTGACCTGGGGGGTGGGGATGGCTACACCTTC.

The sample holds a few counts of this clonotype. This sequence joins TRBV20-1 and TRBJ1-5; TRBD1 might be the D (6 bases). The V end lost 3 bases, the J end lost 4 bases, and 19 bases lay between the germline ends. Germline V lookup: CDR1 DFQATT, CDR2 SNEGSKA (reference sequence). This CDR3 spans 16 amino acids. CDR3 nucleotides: TGCAGTGCTAGGGGGCCCTTACAAGGGGGGAATCAGCCCCAGCATTTT. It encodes CSARGPLQGGNQPQHF.

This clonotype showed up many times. The CDR3 DNA follows: TGTGCCATCATGCCTTCCGGGAGCACAGATACGCAGTATTTT. It codes for CAIMPSGSTDTQYF. The rearrangement uses TRBV10-3 and TRBJ2-3; D not certain. The CDR3 runs to 14 residues. Germline CDR1 reads ENHRY; CDR2 reads SYGVKD. V gave up 7 bases and J gave up 0 bases, with 11 bases separating them.

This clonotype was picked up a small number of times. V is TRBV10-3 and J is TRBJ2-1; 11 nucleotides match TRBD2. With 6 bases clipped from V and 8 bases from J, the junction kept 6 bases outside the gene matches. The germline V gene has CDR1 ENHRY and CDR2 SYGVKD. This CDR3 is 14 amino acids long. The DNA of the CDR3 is TGTGCCATCAGAGTAGGACTAGCGGGCGATGAGCAGTTCTTC. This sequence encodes CAIRVGLAGDEQFF.

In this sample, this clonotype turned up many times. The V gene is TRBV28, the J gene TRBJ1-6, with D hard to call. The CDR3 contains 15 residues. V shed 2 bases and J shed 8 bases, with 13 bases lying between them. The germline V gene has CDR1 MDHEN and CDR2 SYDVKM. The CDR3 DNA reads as TGTGCCAGCAGTTTACCTACAACTCTTGATTCACCCCTCCACTTT. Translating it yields CASSLPTTLDSPLHF.

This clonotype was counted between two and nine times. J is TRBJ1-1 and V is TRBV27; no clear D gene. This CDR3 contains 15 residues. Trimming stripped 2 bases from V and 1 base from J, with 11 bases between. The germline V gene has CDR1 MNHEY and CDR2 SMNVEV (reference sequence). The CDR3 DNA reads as TGTGCCAGCAGTTTACGTTGGGATTCGAACACTGAAGCTTTCTTT. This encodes CASSLRWDSNTEAFF.

The CDR3 spells CSANLDSLNTEAFF. For the CDR3, the DNA is TGCAGTGCAAATCTCGACAGCCTGAACACTGAAGCTTTCTTT. The rearrangement links TRBV20-1 to TRBJ1-1; D might be TRBD1 (5 bases). Trimming stripped 6 bases from V and 0 bases from J, with 14 bases between. Germline CDR1 is DFQATT and CDR2 is SNEGSKA (reference sequence). The CDR3 has 14 amino acids.

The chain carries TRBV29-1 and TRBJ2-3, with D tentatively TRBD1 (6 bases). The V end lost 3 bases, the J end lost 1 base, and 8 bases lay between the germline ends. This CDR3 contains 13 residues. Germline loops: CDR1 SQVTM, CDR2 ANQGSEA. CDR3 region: CSVEDSRTDTQYF. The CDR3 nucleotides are TGCAGCGTTGAGGACAGCCGCACAGATACGCAGTATTTT.

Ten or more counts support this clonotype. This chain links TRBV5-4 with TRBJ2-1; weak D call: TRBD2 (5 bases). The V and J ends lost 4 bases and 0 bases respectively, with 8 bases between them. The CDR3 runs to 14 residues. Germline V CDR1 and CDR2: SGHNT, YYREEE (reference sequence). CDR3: CASSPDSSYNEQFF. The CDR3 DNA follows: TGTGCCAGCAGCCCGGACTCCTCCTACAATGAGCAGTTCTTC.

In DNA form, the CDR3 reads TGTGCCATCAGTCTACTTTCGGGACAGGGGACGACCGGGGAGCTGTTTTTT. This gives the protein CAISLLSGQGTTGELFF. The rearrangement joins TRBV10-3 to TRBJ2-2; 10 bases agree with TRBD1. CDR3 length: 17 amino acids. V lost 5 bases and J lost 5; bases outside the gene matches: 11. The germline CDR1 and CDR2 sequences are ENHRY and SYGVKD.

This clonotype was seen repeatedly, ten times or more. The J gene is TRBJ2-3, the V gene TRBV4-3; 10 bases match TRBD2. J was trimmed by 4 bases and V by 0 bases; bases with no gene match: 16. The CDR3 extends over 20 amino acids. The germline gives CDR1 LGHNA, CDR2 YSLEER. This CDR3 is CASSQEVIPALAGGPDTQYF. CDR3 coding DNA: TGCGCCAGCAGCCAAGAAGTAATACCCGCATTAGCGGGGGGTCCAGATACGCAGTATTTT.

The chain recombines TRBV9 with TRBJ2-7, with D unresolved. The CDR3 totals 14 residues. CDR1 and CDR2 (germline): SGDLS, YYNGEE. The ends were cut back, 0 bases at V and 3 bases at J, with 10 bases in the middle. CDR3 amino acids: CASSVGVPSYEQYF. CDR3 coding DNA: TGTGCCAGCAGCGTAGGGGTCCCCAGCTACGAGCAGTACTTC. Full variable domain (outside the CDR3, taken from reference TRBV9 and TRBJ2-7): DSGVTQTPKHLITATGQRVTLRCSPRSGDLSVYWYQQSLDQGLQFLIQYYNGEERAKGNILERFSAQQFPDLHSELNLSSLELGDSALYFCASSVGVPSYEQYFGPGTRLTVT.

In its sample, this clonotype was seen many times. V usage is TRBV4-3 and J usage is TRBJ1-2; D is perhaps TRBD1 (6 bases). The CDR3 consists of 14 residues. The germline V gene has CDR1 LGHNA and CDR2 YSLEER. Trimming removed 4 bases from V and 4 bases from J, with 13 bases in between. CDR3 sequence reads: CASSRETGTYGYTF. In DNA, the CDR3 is TGCGCCAGCAGCCGAGAAACAGGGACCTATGGCTACACCTTC.

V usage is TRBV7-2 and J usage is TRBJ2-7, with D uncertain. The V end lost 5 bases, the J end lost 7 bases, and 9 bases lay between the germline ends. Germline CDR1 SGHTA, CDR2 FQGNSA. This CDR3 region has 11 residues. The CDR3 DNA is TGTGCCAGCAGCGTTGCTACAGAGCAGTACTTC. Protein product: CASSVATEQYF.

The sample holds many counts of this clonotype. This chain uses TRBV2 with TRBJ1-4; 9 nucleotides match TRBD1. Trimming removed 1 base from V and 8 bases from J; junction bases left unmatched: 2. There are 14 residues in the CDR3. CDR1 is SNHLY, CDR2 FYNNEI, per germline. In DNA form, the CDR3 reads TGTGCCAGCAGTGAAGACAGGGGGCGAGAAAAACTGTTTTTT. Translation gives CASSEDRGREKLFF.

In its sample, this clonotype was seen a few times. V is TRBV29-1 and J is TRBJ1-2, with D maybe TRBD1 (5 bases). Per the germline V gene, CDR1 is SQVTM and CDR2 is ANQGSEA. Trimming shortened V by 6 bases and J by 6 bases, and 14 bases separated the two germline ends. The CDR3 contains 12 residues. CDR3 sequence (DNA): TGCAGCGTGGTAGAAACCAGGGATGGCTACACCTTC. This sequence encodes CSVVETRDGYTF.

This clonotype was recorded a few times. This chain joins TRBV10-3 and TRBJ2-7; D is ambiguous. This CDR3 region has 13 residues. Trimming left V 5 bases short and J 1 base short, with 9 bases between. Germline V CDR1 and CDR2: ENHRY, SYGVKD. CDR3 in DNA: TGTGCCATCAGTCCGGACGGTTCCTACGAGCAGTACTTC. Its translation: CAISPDGSYEQYF.

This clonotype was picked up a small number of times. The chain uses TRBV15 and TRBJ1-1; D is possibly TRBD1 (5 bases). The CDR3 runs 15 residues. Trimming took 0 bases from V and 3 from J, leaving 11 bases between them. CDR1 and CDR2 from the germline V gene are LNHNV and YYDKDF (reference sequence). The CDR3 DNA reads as TGTGCCACCAGCAGAGATCCCATGGGGGACACTGAAGCTTTCTTT. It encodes CATSRDPMGDTEAFF.

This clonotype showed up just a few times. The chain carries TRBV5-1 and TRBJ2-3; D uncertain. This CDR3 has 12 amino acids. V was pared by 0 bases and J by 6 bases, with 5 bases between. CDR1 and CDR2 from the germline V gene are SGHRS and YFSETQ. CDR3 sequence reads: CASSLVMDTQYF. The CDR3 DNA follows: TGCGCCAGCAGCTTGGTGATGGATACGCAGTATTTT.

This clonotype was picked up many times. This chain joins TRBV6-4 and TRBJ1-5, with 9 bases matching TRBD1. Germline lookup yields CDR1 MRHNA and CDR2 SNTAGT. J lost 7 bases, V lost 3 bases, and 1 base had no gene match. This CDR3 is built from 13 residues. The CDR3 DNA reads TGTGCCAGCAGTGAGGACAGGGGACAGCCCCAGCATTTT. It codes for CASSEDRGQPQHF.

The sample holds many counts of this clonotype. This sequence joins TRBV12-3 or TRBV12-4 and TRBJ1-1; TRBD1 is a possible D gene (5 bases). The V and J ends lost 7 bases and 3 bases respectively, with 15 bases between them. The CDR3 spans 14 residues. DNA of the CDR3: TGTGCCAGCACCCCGGGACTGAGGGACACTGAAGCTTTCTTT. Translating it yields CASTPGLRDTEAFF.

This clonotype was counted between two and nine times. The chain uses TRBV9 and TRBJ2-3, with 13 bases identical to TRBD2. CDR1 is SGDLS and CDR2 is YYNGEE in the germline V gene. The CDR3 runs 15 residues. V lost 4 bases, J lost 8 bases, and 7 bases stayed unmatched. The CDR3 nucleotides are TGTGCCAGCAGCACCCCCGGGACTAGCGGGGCTACGCAGTATTTT. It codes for CASSTPGTSGATQYF.

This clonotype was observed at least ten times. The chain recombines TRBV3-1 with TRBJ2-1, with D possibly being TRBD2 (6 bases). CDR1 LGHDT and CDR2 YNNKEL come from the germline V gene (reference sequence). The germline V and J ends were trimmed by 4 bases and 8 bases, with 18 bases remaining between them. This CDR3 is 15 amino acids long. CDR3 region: CASSPHQEGIDEQFF. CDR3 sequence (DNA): TGTGCCAGCAGCCCCCACCAGGAGGGTATAGATGAGCAGTTCTTC.

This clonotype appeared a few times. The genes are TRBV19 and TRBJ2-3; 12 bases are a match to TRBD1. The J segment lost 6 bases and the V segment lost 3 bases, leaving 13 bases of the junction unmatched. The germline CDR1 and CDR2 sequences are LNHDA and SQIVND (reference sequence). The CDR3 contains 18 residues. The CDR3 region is CASSILPSGTGGADTQYF. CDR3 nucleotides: TGTGCCAGTAGTATTCTCCCCTCCGGGACAGGGGGCGCGGATACGCAGTATTTT.

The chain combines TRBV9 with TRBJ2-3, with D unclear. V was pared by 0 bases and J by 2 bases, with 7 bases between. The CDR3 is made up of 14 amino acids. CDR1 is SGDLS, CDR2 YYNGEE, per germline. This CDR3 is CASSVEAHTDTQYF. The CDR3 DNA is TGTGCCAGCAGCGTAGAGGCCCACACAGATACGCAGTATTTT.

The CDR3 here is CASSFPGTYNEQFF. CDR3 nucleotides: TGTGCCAGCAGCTTCCCGGGCACCTACAATGAGCAGTTCTTC. V is TRBV5-6 and J is TRBJ2-1; no reliable D call. V was pared by 2 bases and J by 2 bases, with 8 bases between. CDR3 length equals 14 residues. The germline CDR1 and CDR2 sequences are SGHDT and YYEEEE.

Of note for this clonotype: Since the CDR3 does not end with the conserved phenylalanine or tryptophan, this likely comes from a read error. The CDR3 sequence: CASSGTGEKLFS. Here the CDR3 DNA reads TGTGCCAGCAGCGGGACAGGTGAAAAACTGTTTTCT. J is TRBJ1-4 and V is TRBV5-4, with 8 bases that match TRBD1. J lost 7 bases, V lost 4 bases, and 0 bases had no gene match. This CDR3 has 12 amino acids. Germline V gives CDR1 SGHNT, CDR2 YYREEE (reference sequence).

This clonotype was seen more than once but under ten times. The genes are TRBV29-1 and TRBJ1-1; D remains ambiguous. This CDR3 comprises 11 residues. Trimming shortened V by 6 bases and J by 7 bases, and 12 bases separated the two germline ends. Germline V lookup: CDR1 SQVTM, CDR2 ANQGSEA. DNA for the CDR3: TGCAGCGTAGCGGGCGGTATTGAAGCTTTCTTT. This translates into CSVAGGIEAFF.

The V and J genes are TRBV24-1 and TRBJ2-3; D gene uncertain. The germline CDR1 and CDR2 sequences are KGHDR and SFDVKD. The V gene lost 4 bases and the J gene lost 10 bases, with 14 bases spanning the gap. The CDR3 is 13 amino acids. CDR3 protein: CATSDRLALPQYF. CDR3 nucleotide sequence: TGTGCCACCAGTGACCGGTTGGCTTTGCCGCAGTATTTT.